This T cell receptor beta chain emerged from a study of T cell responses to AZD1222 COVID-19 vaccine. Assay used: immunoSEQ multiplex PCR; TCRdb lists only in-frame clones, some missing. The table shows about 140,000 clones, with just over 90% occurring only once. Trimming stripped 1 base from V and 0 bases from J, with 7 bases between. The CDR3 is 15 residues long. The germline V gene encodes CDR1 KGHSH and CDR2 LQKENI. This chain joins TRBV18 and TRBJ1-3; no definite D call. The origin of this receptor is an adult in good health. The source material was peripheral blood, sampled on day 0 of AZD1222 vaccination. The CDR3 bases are TGTGCCAGCTCACCACAGGTTAACTCTGGAAACACCATATATTTT. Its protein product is CASSPQVNSGNTIYF.